Presented here are 10 T cell receptor beta chains from one specimen sequenced in a study. TCRdb fed the 5' RACE reads into MiXCR, producing one record per CDR3 protein. The sample has under 7,000 distinct CDR3 sequences, about 28% seen once; the top ten hold 7.3%. Input material: memory CD4+ T cells sorted from a lymph node. This sample's subset: memory CD4+ T cells, CD4+CD45RO+CD25-. These receptors were taken from a female donor with breast cancer.

With respect to this clonotype: This may come from a read error, since a much larger clone is one base off. The conserved phenylalanine or tryptophan normally closing the CDR3 is absent here, so this likely arose from a read error. This rearrangement joins TRBV6-1 to TRBJ2-2; the D call may be TRBD1 or TRBD2 (5 bases each). Germline V gives CDR1 MNHNS, CDR2 SASEGT. The CDR3 runs to 14 residues. Deletions cut 8 bases from V and 1 base from J, with 11 bases between. The DNA for the CDR3 is TGTGCCAGCCTCGGGACCCTGAACACCGGGGAGCTGTTTCTT. It encodes CASLGTLNTGELFL.

This clonotype was seen repeatedly, ten times or more. This chain joins TRBV9 and TRBJ2-5, with 8 bases fitting TRBD1. Unmatched junction bases numbered 2, after V lost 3 bases and J lost 1 base. The CDR3 totals 14 residues. The germline CDR1 and CDR2 sequences are SGDLS and YYNGEE. Here the CDR3 DNA reads TGTGCCAGCAGCGCGGGACAGGCCCAAGAGACCCAGTACTTC. Translated: CASSAGQAQETQYF.

This clonotype was seen ten or more times. The chain employs TRBV30 and TRBJ1-2, with D unresolved. From germline, CDR1 is GTSNPN and CDR2 SVGIG (reference sequence). V was pared by 0 bases and J by 5 bases, with 10 bases between. The length of the CDR3 is 13 residues. Here the CDR3 DNA reads TGTGCCTGGAGTGTTAAAGAGGGTTATGGCTACACCTTC. Its translation: CAWSVKEGYGYTF.

This clonotype was observed a handful of times. This rearrangement joins TRBV18 to TRBJ2-1; 10 bases fit TRBD2. The germline V gene has CDR1 KGHSH and CDR2 LQKENI. This CDR3 contains 15 residues. V was clipped by 2 bases and J by 4 bases; unmatched bases: 2. CDR3 DNA: TGTGCCAGCTCACCAGCTAGCGGGGGTTACAATGAGCAGTTCTTC. Its protein is CASSPASGGYNEQFF. Full variable domain (outside the CDR3, taken from reference TRBV18 and TRBJ2-1): NAGVMQNPRHLVRRRGQEARLRCSPMKGHSHVYWYRQLPEEGLKFMVYLQKENIIDESGMPKERFSAEFPKEGPSILRIQQVVRGDSAAYFCASSPASGGYNEQFFGPGTRLTVL.

Comments on this clonotype: Compared with germline, one end of the junction differs, possibly owing to a read error. The chain joins TRBV7-2 to TRBJ1-6; tentatively, D is TRBD1 (6 bases). Germline V gene lookup returns CDR1 SGHTA and CDR2 FQGNSA. CDR3 length: 16 amino acids. CDR3 nucleotide sequence: TGTGCCAGCAGCGCTCGCACAGGGATGTATAATTCACCCCCCCACTTT. This translates into CASSARTGMYNSPPHF.

This clonotype was detected only a few times. The rearrangement uses TRBV6-2 or TRBV6-3 and TRBJ2-5; TRBD2 agrees at 10 bases. The CDR3 is 14 residues long. The V segment lost 5 bases and the J segment 6 bases; nucleotides outside the gene matches: 6. CDR1 is MNHEY and CDR2 is SVGEGT in the germline V gene. The CDR3 DNA reads TGTGCCAGCAGTACCCCTAGCGGGGGAAAGACCCAGTACTTC. This gives the protein CASSTPSGGKTQYF.

This chain joins TRBV20-1 and TRBJ1-5, with no clear D. Trimming took off 3 bases at V and 3 bases at J, with 9 bases between the two ends. The germline gives CDR1 DFQATT, CDR2 SNEGSKA (reference sequence). This CDR3 spans 13 amino acids. The CDR3 loop is CSARETFNQPQHF. The CDR3 DNA sequence: TGCAGTGCTAGGGAAACCTTCAATCAGCCCCAGCATTTT.

Within the sample, this clonotype is medium-sized. CDR3 region: CASSDLPGLGTDTQYF. CDR3 DNA: TGTGCCAGCAGTGACCTGCCGGGACTAGGTACAGATACGCAGTATTTT. This chain joins TRBV6-5 and TRBJ2-3; 8 bases are a match to TRBD2. Losses at the gene ends were 5 bases for V and 3 bases for J; bases not matched to a gene: 10. The CDR3 runs to 16 residues. CDR1 is MNHEY, CDR2 SVGAGI, per germline.

Concerning this clonotype: This may arise from a read error, as a much more abundant clone is one base away. The conserved closing phenylalanine or tryptophan is absent in this CDR3, likely reflecting a read error. This chain links TRBV7-9 with TRBJ2-5; TRBD2 matches 8 bases. Germline trimming cut 5 bases from V and 4 bases from J; bases unmatched to any gene: 3. Germline V gene sequence: CDR1 SEHNR, CDR2 FQNEAQ (reference sequence). CDR3 length: 13 amino acids. The CDR3 sequence is CASSLTSVETQYS. CDR3 nucleotide sequence: TGTGCCAGCAGCCTGACTAGCGTAGAGACCCAGTACTCC.

In its sample, this clonotype is medium-sized. The chain combines TRBV29-1 with TRBJ2-7; maybe TRBD2 (6 bases). The germline CDR1 and CDR2 sequences are SQVTM and ANQGSEA. Trimming pared 4 bases from V and 2 bases from J, leaving 6 bases between. The CDR3 totals 11 residues. The CDR3 DNA reads TGCAGCGTTGCGGGAGCCTACGAGCAGTACTTC. Its protein product is CSVAGAYEQYF.